The 20 T cell receptor beta chains reported below all come from one sample, sequenced in a study of beta chain features in type 1 diabetes. Study findings and constraints: Among patients with Type 1 diabetes, TCRB CDR3s were moderately but significantly shorter in every one of the four CD4+ subsets.

The antigens these receptors bind are not known. The investigators reverse transcribed all of the isolated RNA, so they sequenced expressed TCRB transcripts. Sequenced by immunoSEQ multiplex PCR; TCRdb stores in-frame clones only, minus some. Of hundreds of thousands of clones detected, over 10% appear once; the ten largest clones hold 0.022%. Sequencing was carried out using naive CD4+ T cells from blood. These receptors came from a man aged 18 to 29 with type 1 diabetes.

This clone showed up just a few times. CDR3 region: CASNNPPGETQYF. The CDR3 DNA reads TGTGCCAGCAACAACCCGCCGGGGGAGACCCAGTACTTC. The V call is TRBV7-9, the J call TRBJ2-5; maybe TRBD2 (5 bases). The CDR3 is made up of 13 amino acids. Trimming shortened V by 7 bases and J by 5 bases, and 14 bases separated the two germline ends. Germline loops: CDR1 SEHNR, CDR2 FQNEAQ (reference sequence).

In its sample, this clone was seen a few times. The rearrangement joins TRBV18 to TRBJ2-7; 8 nucleotides match TRBD1. V lost 0 bases to trimming and J lost 1 base; unmatched junction nucleotides: 5. The CDR3 sequence is 16 residues long. CDR1 and CDR2 (germline): KGHSH, LQKENI. The CDR3 DNA is TGTGCCAGCTCACCACCGGCAGGGGGCATTTCCTACGAGCAGTACTTC. It codes for CASSPPAGGISYEQYF.

The rearrangement joins TRBV30 to TRBJ1-4, with D uncertain. Per germline, CDR1 GTSNPN and CDR2 SVGIG (reference sequence). Trimming stripped 3 bases from V and 6 bases from J, with 20 bases between. The length of the CDR3 is 16 residues. Here the CDR3 DNA reads TGTGCCTGGAGACCCCTTCGTGGGCGGAGGGATGAAAAACTGTTTTTT. It codes for CAWRPLRGRRDEKLFF.

The V and J genes are TRBV6-5 and TRBJ2-7; 7 positions agree with TRBD2. The V segment lost 1 base and the J segment 4 bases; nucleotides outside the gene matches: 7. In germline, CDR1 is MNHEY, CDR2 SVGAGI. This CDR3 comprises 15 residues. The CDR3 nucleotides are TGTGCCAGCAGTTACTATGCGACGGGGGGTTACGAGCAGTACTTC. Its translation: CASSYYATGGYEQYF.

The chain combines TRBV7-9 with TRBJ2-1; D is undetermined. CDR1 SEHNR and CDR2 FQNEAQ come from the germline V gene (reference sequence). This CDR3 has 11 residues. Trimming stripped 5 bases from V and 7 bases from J, with 6 bases between. The CDR3 coding sequence is TGTGCCAGCAGCCTCCAGAATGAGCAGTTCTTC. The encoded protein is CASSLQNEQFF.

This clone was seen a few times. The genes are TRBV7-8 and TRBJ2-6; unclear D gene. Germline V CDR1 and CDR2: SGHVS, FQNEAQ. The CDR3 length is 15 residues. V was clipped by 3 bases and J by 2 bases, with 8 bases between them. The CDR3 sequence is CASSLVATGANVLTF. The CDR3 nucleotides are TGTGCCAGCAGCTTGGTAGCTACTGGGGCCAACGTCCTGACTTTC.

The chain has TRBV28 and TRBJ1-1; TRBD1 matches 8 bases. J lost 6 bases, V lost 5 bases, and 11 bases had no gene match. CDR3 length: 15 amino acids. Per germline, CDR1 MDHEN and CDR2 SYDVKM. DNA of the CDR3: TGTGCCAGCAGTCTACCGACAGGGGATTCCGCTGAAGCTTTCTTT. Translated: CASSLPTGDSAEAFF.

V and J are TRBV5-6 and TRBJ1-1; D not certain. The CDR3 runs 17 residues. Germline V lookup: CDR1 SGHDT, CDR2 YYEEEE. The V and J ends lost 1 base and 0 bases respectively, with 16 bases between them. CDR3 loop: CASSLWLSGYMNTEAFF. CDR3 nucleotide sequence: TGTGCCAGCAGCTTGTGGCTTAGTGGGTACATGAACACTGAAGCTTTCTTT.

This clone has more than one count but fewer than ten. This sequence joins TRBV7-3 and TRBJ2-1, with TRBD2 matching over 11 bases. CDR3 length: 16 residues. After removal of 3 bases from V and 4 bases from J, the junction contained 5 bases not matched to a gene. CDR1 SGHTA and CDR2 FQGTGA come from the germline V gene. The CDR3 is CASSLRGTSGYNEQFF. The CDR3 region has the DNA TGTGCCAGCAGCTTGAGGGGGACTAGCGGATACAATGAGCAGTTCTTC.

This clone was counted between two and nine times. In DNA form, the CDR3 reads TGTGCCATACAGGGGGATGGCACTGAAGCTTTCTTT. It yields the protein CAIQGDGTEAFF. The chain carries TRBV19 and TRBJ1-1; 8 bases are shared with TRBD1. The germline V gene has CDR1 LNHDA and CDR2 SQIVND (reference sequence). CDR3 length: 12 residues. Trimming at V came to 10 bases and at J to 4 bases, leaving 5 bases not matched to a gene.

The chain is built from TRBV6-1 and TRBJ1-2; D is unclear. CDR3 size: 14 residues. Germline CDR1 and CDR2: MNHNS and SASEGT. Trimming cost V 2 bases and J 7 bases, with 14 bases left between them. The CDR3 coding sequence is TGTGCCAGCAGTGAAAACGGTATCTTGGGTGGCTACACCTTC. It specifies CASSENGILGGYTF.

The chain joins TRBV28 to TRBJ1-2, with D unclear. In germline, CDR1 is MDHEN, CDR2 SYDVKM. V lost 6 bases and J lost 2, with 10 bases in between. The CDR3 is 13 residues long. The CDR3 nucleotides read TGTGCCAGCAGCCAAAGACTGAACTATGGCTACACCTTC. This sequence encodes CASSQRLNYGYTF.

Only a few counts were recorded for this clone. This chain joins TRBV29-1 and TRBJ1-1, with a tentative D call TRBD1 (5 bases). Germline V gives CDR1 SQVTM, CDR2 ANQGSEA. CDR3 length equals 16 residues. The germline V and J ends were trimmed by 0 bases and 4 bases, with 18 bases remaining between them. The CDR3 sequence: CSVEDRRRTRATEAFF. The DNA of the CDR3 is TGCAGCGTTGAAGACCGGCGGCGGACAAGGGCCACTGAAGCTTTCTTT.

CDR3 sequence (DNA): TGTGCCAGCAGCTTGCCGCGGACAGTGGACACCGGGGAGCTGTTTTTT. It codes for CASSLPRTVDTGELFF. The J gene is TRBJ2-2, the V gene TRBV7-9, with TRBD1 as a possible D gene (6 bases). Looked up from germline, CDR1 is SEHNR and CDR2 is FQNEAQ (reference sequence). The CDR3 is 16 amino acids. Trimming left V 3 bases short and J 3 bases short, with 14 bases between.

The table lists this clone with a few counts. The chain joins TRBV4-2 to TRBJ2-2; 12 positions agree with TRBD2. CDR1 and CDR2 (germline): LGHNA, YNFKEQ. Trimming removed 1 base from V and 2 bases from J; junction bases left unmatched: 8. The length of the CDR3 is 19 residues. The CDR3 nucleotides are TGTGCCAGCAGCCAAGGACTAGCGGGGGACTGGATTAACACCGGGGAGCTGTTTTTT. This translates into CASSQGLAGDWINTGELFF.

The V and J genes are TRBV7-9 and TRBJ1-3; unclear D gene. The V end lost 5 bases, the J end lost 2 bases, and 13 bases lay between the germline ends. This CDR3 contains 15 residues. Germline lookup yields CDR1 SEHNR and CDR2 FQNEAQ (reference sequence). CDR3 sequence: CASSPTGRAGNTIYF. DNA of the CDR3: TGTGCCAGCAGCCCCACTGGTAGGGCTGGAAACACCATATATTTT.

The chain uses TRBV28 and TRBJ1-2; perhaps TRBD1 as D (6 bases). CDR1 and CDR2 from the germline V gene are MDHEN and SYDVKM. The ends were cut back, 7 bases at V and 3 bases at J, with 18 bases in the middle. The CDR3 runs to 15 residues. Here the CDR3 reads CASTVGGHSDYGYTF. The DNA of the CDR3 is TGTGCCAGCACAGTAGGGGGACACTCCGACTATGGCTACACCTTC.

The chain is built from TRBV10-3 and TRBJ2-3; D is perhaps TRBD1 or TRBD2 (5 bases each). The CDR3 totals 14 residues. V lost 3 bases and J lost 4, with 11 bases in between. Germline V gene sequence: CDR1 ENHRY, CDR2 SYGVKD. CDR3 in amino acids: CAISELGVADTQYF. The CDR3 nucleotides read TGTGCCATCAGTGAACTAGGGGTAGCAGATACGCAGTATTTT.

In its sample, this clone was seen a few times. The J gene is TRBJ1-1, the V gene TRBV4-1; D ambiguous. The germline V gene encodes CDR1 MGHRA and CDR2 YSYEKL. The CDR3 is 15 amino acids. Deletions cut 5 bases from V and 1 base from J, with 14 bases between. CDR3: CASSSRTAGNTEAFF. The CDR3, as DNA: TGCGCCAGCAGCTCGCGGACGGCGGGGAACACTGAAGCTTTCTTT.

This clone has just a few counts. The chain links TRBV5-4 to TRBJ2-5; TRBD2 agrees at 11 bases. Germline V lookup: CDR1 SGHNT, CDR2 YYREEE (reference sequence). This CDR3 has 18 residues. With 4 bases clipped from V and 2 bases from J, the junction kept 13 bases outside the gene matches. CDR3: CASSPLRSSGGSQETQYF. The CDR3 nucleotides are TGTGCCAGCAGCCCGCTTAGGTCTAGCGGGGGGTCTCAAGAGACCCAGTACTTC.